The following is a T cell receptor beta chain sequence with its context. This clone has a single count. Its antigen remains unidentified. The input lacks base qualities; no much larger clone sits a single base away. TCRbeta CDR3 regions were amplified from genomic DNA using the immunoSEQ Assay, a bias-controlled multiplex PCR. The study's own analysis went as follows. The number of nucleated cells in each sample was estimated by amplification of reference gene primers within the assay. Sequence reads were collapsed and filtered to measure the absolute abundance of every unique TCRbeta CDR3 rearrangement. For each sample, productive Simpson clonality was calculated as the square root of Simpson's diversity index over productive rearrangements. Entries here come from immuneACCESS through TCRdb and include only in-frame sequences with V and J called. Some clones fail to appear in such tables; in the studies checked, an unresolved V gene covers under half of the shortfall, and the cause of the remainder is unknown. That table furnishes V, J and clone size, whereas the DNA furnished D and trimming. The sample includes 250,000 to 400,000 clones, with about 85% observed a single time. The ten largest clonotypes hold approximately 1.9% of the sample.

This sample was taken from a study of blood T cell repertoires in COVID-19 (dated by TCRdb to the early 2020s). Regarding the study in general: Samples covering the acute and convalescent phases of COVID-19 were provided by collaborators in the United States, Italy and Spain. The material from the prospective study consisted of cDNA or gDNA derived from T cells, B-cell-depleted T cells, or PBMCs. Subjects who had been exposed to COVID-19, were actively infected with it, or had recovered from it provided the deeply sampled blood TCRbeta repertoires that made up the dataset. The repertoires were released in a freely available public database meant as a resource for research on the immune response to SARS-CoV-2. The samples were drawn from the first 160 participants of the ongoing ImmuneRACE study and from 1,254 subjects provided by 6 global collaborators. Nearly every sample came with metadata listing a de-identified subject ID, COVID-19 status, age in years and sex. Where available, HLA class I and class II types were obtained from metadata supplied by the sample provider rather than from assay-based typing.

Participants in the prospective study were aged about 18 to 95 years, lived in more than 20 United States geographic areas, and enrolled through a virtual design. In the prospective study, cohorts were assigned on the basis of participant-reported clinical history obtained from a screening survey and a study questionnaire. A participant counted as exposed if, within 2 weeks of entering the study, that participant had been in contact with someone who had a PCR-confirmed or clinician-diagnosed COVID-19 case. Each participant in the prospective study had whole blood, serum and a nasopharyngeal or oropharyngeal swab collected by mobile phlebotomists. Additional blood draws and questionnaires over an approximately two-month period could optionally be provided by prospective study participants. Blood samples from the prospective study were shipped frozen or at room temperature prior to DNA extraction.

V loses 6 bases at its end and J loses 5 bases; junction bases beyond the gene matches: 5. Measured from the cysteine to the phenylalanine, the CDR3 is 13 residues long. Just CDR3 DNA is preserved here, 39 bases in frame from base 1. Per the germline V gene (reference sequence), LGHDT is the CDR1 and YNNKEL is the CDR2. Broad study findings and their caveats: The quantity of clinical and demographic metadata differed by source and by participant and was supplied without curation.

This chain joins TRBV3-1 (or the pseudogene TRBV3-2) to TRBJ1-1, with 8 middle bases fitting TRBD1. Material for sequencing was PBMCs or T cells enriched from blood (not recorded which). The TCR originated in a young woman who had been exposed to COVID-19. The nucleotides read TGTGCCAGCAGGACAGGGGTTATAACTGAAGCTTTCTTT. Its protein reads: CASRTGVITEAFF.